This T cell receptor (beta chain) appears in the sequencing data of a study of T cells in Graves' hyperthyroidism and ophthalmopathy. Study-level results: Prediction of ophthalmopathy progression came a median around 6 months pre-onset. Most thyroid clonotypes with frequency above 0.001 were detected in blood.

Germline V gene data show CDR1 as SNHLY and CDR2 as FYNNEI. The CDR3 is made up of 12 amino acids. V was trimmed by 1 base and J by 7 bases, leaving 6 bases between them. Amplified TCR beta CDR3 regions derived from RNA transcripts. TCR CDR3 regions were first amplified by RT-PCR with HTBI primers. TCRdb passed the multiplex PCR reads through MiXCR, listing each CDR3 protein once. Among 340,000 or so distinct CDR3 sequences, 21% were seen once, and the ten largest hold 50%. Aged 18 to 65, the patients had hyperthyroidism that was newly diagnosed and had lasted under 2 months. Each diagnosis was grounded in clinical symptoms, serum thyroxine and TRAb, thyroid ultrasound, and orbital computed tomography. This clonotype has ten or more counts. Its antigen is still unknown.

The specimen sequenced was blood. The rearrangement uses TRBV2 and TRBJ2-3; no reliable D call. This clonotype was sampled from a woman between 50 and 59 years old with Graves' hyperthyroidism. This CDR3 reads CASSEGPNTQYF. The DNA of the CDR3 is TGTGCCAGCAGTGAAGGGCCCAATACGCAGTATTTT.